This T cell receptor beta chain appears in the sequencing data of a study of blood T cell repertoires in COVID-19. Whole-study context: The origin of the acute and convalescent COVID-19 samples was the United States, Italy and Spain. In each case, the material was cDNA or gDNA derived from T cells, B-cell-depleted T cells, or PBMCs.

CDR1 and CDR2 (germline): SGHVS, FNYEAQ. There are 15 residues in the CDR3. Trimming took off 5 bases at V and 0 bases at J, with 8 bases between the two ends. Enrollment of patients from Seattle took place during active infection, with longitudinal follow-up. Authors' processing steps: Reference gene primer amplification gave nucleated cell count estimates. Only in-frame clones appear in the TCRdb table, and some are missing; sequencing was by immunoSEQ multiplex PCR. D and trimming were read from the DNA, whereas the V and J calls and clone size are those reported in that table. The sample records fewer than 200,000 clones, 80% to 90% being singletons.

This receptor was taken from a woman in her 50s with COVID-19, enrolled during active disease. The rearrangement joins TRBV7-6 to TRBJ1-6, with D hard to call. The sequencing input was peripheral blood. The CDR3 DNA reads TGTGCCAGCAGCCCCGAGTCCTCCTATAATTCACCCCTCCACTTT. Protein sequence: CASSPESSYNSPLHF.